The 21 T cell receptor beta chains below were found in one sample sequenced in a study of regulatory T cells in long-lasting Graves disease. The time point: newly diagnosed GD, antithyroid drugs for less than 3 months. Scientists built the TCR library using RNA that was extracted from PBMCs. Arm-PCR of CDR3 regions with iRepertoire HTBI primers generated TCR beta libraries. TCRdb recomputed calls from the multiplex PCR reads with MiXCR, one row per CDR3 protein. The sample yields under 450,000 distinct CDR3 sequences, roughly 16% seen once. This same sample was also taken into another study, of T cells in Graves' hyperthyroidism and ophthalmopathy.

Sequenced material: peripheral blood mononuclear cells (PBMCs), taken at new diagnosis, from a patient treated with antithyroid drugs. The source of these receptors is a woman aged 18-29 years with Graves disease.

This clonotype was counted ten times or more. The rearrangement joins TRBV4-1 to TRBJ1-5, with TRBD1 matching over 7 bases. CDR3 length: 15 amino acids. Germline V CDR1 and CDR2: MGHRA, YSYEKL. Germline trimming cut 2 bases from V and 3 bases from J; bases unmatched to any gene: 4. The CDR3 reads CASSQTTGLNQPQHF. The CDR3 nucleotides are TGCGCCAGCAGCCAAACGACAGGGCTCAATCAGCCCCAGCATTTT.

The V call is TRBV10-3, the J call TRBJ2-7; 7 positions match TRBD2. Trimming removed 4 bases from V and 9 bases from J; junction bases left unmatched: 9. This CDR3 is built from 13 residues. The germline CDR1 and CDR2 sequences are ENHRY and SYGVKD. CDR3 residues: CAISGAGVDGQYF. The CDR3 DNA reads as TGTGCCATCAGTGGGGCGGGAGTAGACGGGCAGTACTTC.

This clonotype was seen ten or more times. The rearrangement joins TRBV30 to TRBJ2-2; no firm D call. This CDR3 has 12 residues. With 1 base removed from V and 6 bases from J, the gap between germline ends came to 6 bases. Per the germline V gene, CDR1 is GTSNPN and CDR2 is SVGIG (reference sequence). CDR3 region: CAWSASPGELFF. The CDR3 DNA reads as TGTGCCTGGAGTGCATCCCCCGGGGAGCTGTTTTTT.

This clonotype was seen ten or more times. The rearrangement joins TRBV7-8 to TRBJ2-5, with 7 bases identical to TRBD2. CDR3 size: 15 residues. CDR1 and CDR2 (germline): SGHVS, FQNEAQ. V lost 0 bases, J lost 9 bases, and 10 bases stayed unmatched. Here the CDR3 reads CASSLAGTTSRAQYF. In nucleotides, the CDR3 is TGTGCCAGCAGCTTAGCCGGGACTACAAGTCGGGCCCAGTACTTC. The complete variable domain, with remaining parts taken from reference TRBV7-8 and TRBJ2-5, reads GAGVSQSPRYKVAKRGQDVALRCDPISGHVSLFWYQQALGQGPEFLTYFQNEAQLDKSGLPSDRFFAERPEGSVSTLKIQRTQQEDSAVYLCASSLAGTTSRAQYFGPGTRLLVL.

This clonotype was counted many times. The CDR3 DNA reads TGTGCCAGCAGCCAAGATAGGACGCAGTACTTC. Translation gives CASSQDRTQYF. This chain connects TRBV3-1 to TRBJ2-7; D gene unclear. This CDR3 spans 11 amino acids. Germline V gene sequence: CDR1 LGHDT, CDR2 YNNKEL (reference sequence). V lost 0 bases, J lost 9 bases, and 6 bases lay in between.

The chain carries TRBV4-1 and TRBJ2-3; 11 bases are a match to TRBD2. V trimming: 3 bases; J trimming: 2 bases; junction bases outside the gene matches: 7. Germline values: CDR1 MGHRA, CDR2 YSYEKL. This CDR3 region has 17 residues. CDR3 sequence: CASSHDSGRANTDTQYF. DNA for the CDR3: TGCGCCAGCAGCCATGATAGCGGGAGGGCCAACACAGATACGCAGTATTTT.

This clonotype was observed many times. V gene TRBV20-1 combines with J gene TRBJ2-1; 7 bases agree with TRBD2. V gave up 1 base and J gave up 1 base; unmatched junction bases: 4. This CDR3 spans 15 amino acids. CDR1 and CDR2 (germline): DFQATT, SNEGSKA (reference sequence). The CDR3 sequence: CSARGGSSSYNEQFF. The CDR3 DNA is TGCAGTGCTAGAGGCGGGAGTTCATCCTACAATGAGCAGTTCTTC.

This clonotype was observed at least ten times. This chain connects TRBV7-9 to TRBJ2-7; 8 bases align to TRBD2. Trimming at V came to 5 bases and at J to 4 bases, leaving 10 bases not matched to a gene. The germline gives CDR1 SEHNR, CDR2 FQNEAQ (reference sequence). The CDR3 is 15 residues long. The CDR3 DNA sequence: TGTGCCAGCAGCCCGAGCGGGAGCCCAATTTACGAGCAGTACTTC. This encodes CASSPSGSPIYEQYF.

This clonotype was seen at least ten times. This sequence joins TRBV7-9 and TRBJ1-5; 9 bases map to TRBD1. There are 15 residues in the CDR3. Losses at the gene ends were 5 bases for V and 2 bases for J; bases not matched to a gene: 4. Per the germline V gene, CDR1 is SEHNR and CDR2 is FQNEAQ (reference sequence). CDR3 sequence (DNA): TGTGCCAGCAGCCCGACAGGGGGAGGCAATCAGCCCCAGCATTTT. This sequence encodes CASSPTGGGNQPQHF.

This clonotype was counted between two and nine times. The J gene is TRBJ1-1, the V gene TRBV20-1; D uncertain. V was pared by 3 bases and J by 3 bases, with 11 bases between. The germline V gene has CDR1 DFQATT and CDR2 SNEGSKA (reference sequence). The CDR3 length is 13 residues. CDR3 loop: CSARRQPDTEAFF. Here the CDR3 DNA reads TGCAGTGCTAGGCGTCAGCCGGACACTGAAGCTTTCTTT.

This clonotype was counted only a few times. The CDR3 DNA reads as TGCGCCAGCAGCCAAGTGTCGACGGCGAACTACGAGCAGTACTTC. Amino acid sequence: CASSQVSTANYEQYF. The rearrangement links TRBV4-1 to TRBJ2-7; D gene unclear. Germline V CDR1 and CDR2: MGHRA, YSYEKL. V dropped 1 base and J dropped 3 bases, with 13 bases sitting between them. CDR3 length equals 15 residues.

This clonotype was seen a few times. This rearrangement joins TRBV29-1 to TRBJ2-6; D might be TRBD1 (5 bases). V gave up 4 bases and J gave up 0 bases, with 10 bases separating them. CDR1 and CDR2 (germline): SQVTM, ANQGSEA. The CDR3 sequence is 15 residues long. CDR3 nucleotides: TGCAGCGTTGGGACACGAGGCTCTGGGGCCAACGTCCTGACTTTC. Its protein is CSVGTRGSGANVLTF.

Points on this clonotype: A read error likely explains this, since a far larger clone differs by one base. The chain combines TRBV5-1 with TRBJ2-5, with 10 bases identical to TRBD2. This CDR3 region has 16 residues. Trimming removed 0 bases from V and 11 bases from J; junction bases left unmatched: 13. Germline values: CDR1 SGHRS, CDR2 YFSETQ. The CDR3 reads CASSLATSGVYNEQYF. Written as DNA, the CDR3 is TGCGCCAGCAGCTTGGCTACTAGCGGGGTCTACAATGAGCAGTACTTC.

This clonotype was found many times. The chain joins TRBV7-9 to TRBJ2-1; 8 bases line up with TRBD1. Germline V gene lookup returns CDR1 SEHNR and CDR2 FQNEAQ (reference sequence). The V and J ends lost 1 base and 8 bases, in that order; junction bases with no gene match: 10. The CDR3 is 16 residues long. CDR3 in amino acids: CASSLVAGGTVDEQFF. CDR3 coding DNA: TGTGCCAGCAGCTTAGTGGCAGGGGGCACGGTTGATGAGCAGTTCTTC.

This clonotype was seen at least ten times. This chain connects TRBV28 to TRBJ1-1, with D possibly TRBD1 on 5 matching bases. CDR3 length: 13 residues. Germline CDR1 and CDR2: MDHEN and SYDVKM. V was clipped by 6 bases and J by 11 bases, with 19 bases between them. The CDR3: CASSLGGPRDAFF. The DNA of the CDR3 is TGTGCCAGCAGCCTAGGCGGACCCCGGGACGCTTTCTTT.

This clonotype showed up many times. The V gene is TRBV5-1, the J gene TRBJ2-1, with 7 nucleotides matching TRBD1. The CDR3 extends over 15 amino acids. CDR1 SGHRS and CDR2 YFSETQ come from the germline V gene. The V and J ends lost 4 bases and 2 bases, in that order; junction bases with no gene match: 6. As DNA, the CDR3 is TGCGCCAGCAGCCCCAACAGGGGACCCTACAATGAGCAGTTCTTC. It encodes CASSPNRGPYNEQFF.

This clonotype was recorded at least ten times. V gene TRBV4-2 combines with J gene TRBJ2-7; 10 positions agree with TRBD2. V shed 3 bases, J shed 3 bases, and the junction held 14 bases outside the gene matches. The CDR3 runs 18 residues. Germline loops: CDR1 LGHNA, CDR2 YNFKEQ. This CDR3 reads CASSHAGTIAGGLYEQYF. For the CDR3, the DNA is TGTGCCAGCAGCCACGCCGGAACGATAGCGGGGGGCCTCTACGAGCAGTACTTC.

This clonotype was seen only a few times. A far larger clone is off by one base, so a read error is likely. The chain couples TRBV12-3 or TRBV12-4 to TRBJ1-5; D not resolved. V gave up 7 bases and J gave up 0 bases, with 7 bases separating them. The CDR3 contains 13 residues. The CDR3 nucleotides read TGTGCCAGCAACCCCGATAGCAATCAGCCCCAGCATTTT. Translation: CASNPDSNQPQHF.

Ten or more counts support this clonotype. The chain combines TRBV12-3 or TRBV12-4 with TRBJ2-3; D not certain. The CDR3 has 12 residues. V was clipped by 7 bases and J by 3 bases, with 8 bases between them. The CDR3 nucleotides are TGTGCCAGCACCCCCAGGACAGATACGCAGTATTTT. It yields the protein CASTPRTDTQYF.

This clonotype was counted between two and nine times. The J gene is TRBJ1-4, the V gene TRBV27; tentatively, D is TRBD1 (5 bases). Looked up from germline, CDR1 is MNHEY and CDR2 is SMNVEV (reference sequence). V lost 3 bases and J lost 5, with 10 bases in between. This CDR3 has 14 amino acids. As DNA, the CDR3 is TGTGCCAGCAGTTTGTCCAGGGTAAATGAAAAACTGTTTTTT. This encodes CASSLSRVNEKLFF.

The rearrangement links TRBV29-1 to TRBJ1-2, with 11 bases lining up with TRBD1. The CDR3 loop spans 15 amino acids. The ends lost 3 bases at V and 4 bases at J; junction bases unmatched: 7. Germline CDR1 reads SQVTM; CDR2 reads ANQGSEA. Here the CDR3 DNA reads TGCAGCGTTGAGAAGACCGGGACAGGGGGCTATGGCTACACCTTC. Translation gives CSVEKTGTGGYGYTF.